A single TCR beta chain is shown here with its context. The PCR contained 60 Vbeta and 13 Jbeta primers. Sequencing used immunoSEQ multiplex PCR; TCRdb keeps in-frame clones, though not all of them. Among some 150,000 clones, 60% to 85% were seen once, and the ten largest hold 6.3%. These data belong to a study of cytomegalovirus exposure and HLA in healthy donors. The J segment lost 4 bases and the V segment lost 4 bases, leaving 4 bases of the junction unmatched. The CDR3 totals 14 residues. Germline V lookup: CDR1 MNHNY, CDR2 SVGAGI (reference sequence). The rearrangement joins TRBV6-6 to TRBJ2-5, with TRBD1 matching over 9 bases. The clonotype was recovered from a man aged 45 to 65 in good health and CMV-seropositive. Sequenced sample: PBMCs. The CDR3 nucleotides read TGTGCCAGCAGTTCCTCGGACAGGGGAGAGACCCAGTACTTC. This sequence encodes CASSSSDRGETQYF.